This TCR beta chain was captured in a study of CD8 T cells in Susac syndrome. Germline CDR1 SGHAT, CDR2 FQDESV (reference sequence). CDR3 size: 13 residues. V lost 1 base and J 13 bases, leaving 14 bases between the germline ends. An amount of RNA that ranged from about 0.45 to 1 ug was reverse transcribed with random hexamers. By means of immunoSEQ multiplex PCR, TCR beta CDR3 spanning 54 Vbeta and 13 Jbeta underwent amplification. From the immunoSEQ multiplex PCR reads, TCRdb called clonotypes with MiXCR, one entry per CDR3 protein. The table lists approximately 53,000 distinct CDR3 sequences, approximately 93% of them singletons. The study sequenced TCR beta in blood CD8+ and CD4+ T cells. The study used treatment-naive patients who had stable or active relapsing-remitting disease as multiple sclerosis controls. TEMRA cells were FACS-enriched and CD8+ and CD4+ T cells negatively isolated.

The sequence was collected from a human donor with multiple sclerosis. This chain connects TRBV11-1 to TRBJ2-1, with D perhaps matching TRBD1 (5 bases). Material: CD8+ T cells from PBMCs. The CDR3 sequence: CASSLERTMEQFF. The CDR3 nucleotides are TGTGCCAGCAGCTTAGAACGGACAATGGAACAGTTCTTC.